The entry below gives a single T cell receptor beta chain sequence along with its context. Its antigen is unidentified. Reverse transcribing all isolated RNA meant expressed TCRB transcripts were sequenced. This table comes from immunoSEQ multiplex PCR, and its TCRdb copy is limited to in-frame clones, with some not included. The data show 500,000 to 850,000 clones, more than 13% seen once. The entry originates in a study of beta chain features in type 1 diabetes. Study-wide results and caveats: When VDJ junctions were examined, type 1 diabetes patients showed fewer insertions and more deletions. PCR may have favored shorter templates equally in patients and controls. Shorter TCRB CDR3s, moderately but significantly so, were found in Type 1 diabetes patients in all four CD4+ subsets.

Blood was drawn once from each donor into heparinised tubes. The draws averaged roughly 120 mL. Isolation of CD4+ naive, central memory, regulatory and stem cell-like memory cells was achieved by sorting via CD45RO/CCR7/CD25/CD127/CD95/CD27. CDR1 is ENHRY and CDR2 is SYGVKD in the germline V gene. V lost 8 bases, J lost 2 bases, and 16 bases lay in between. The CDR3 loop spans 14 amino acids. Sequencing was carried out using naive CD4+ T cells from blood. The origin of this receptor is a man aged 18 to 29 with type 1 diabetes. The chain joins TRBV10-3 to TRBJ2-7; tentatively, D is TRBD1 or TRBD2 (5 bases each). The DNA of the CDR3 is TGTGCCATCCCTCCGGGACCTAAGGCCTACGAGCAGTACTTC. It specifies CAIPPGPKAYEQYF.